One and the same sample provided the 29 T cell receptor beta chains below, sequenced in a study of T cell clonality in common variable immunodeficiency. Study-level points and caveats: Fewer deletions and N-nucleotide insertions were reportedly seen in common variable immunodeficiency TCR beta sequences.

TCRdb's table, derived via immunoSEQ multiplex PCR, lists solely in-frame clones and lacks some. This repertoire holds about 23,000 clones, and none appear only once. No antigen has been identified for these receptors. The sequenced sample was peripheral blood mononuclear cells. The receptors were sampled from a human donor with common variable immunodeficiency.

This clone was observed at least ten times. The read ends 3 residues before the CDR3 terminus; that terminus is restored from the germline J gene. The V call is TRBV2, the J call TRBJ2-4; perhaps TRBD1 as D (6 bases). The CDR3 is 16 amino acids. Trimming removed 4 bases from V and 0 bases from J, with 13 bases in between. Germline V gene lookup returns CDR1 SNHLY and CDR2 FYNNEI. CDR3 bases read: TGTGCCAGCAGTGCCGACAGGTGGGAAGCCAAAAACATT. It encodes CASSADRWEAKNI. The complete CDR3 sequence is CASSADRWEAKNIQYF. Full variable domain (missing parts from reference TRBV2 and TRBJ2-4): EPEVTQTPSHQVTQMGQEVILRCVPISNHLYFYWYRQILGQKVEFLVSFYNNEISEKSEIFDDQFSVERPDGSNFTLKIRSTKLEDSAMYFCASSADRWEAKNIQYFGAGTRLSVL.

Concerning this clone: The sequence runs out 3 residues before the end of the CDR3; the remainder is reconstructed from the germline J gene. The chain has TRBV30 and TRBJ1-5; 8 bases fit TRBD1. The CDR3 has 16 residues. V lost 1 base and J lost 0; bases outside the gene matches: 5. CDR1 GTSNPN and CDR2 SVGIG come from the germline V gene (reference sequence). The CDR3 loop is CAWSDHRGYSNQPQHF. Partial CDR3 DNA: TGTGCCTGGAGTGACCACAGGGGGTATAGCAATCAGCCC.

This clone was counted at least ten times. Sequencing ends 3 residues short of the CDR3 end; the germline J gene provides the rest. The rearrangement joins TRBV30 to TRBJ1-1; D unclear. Germline values: CDR1 GTSNPN, CDR2 SVGIG (reference sequence). This CDR3 has 11 residues. The CDR3 bases that were read are TGTGCCTGGCTTGACACCGTACAA. Its protein is CAWLDTVQ. In full, the CDR3 is CAWLDTVQAFF.

This clone turned up a few times. The DNA ends 3 residues before the CDR3 does, and the rest of the CDR3 is filled in from the germline J gene. The V and J genes are TRBV18 and TRBJ1-5; possibly TRBD1 for D (5 bases). The V and J ends lost 6 bases and 5 bases respectively, with 11 bases between them. The V gene's germline CDR1 is KGHSH and CDR2 LQKENI. The CDR3 is 13 residues long. The covered CDR3 bases are TGTGCCAGCTCCCCTGACAGCTATCAGCCC. Its protein product is CASSPDSYQP. In full, the CDR3 is CASSPDSYQPQHF. Looking up the rest from reference TRBV18 and TRBJ1-5 gives the full variable domain: NAGVMQNPRHLVRRRGQEARLRCSPMKGHSHVYWYRQLPEEGLKFMVYLQKENIIDESGMPKERFSAEFPKEGPSILRIQQVVRGDSAAYFCASSPDSYQPQHFGDGTRLSIL.

A word on this clone: The read falls 3 residues short of the CDR3 end, and the missing part is taken from the germline J gene. The chain has TRBV16 and TRBJ2-3; 7 nucleotides match TRBD2. Losses at the gene ends were 0 bases for V and 1 base for J; bases not matched to a gene: 10. Germline V CDR1 and CDR2: KGHSY, FQNENV. The CDR3 runs to 18 residues. CDR3 bases read: TGTGCCAGCAGCCAATCATTCAGCGGGGTCTCGCGCACAGATACG. Amino acids: CASSQSFSGVSRTDT. The whole CDR3 sequence reads CASSQSFSGVSRTDTQYF.

Points on this clone: The read stops 3 residues short of the end of the CDR3; the missing end is completed from the germline J gene. The chain employs TRBV19 and TRBJ1-5; 10 bases are a match to TRBD1. Trimming cost V 6 bases and J 5 bases; bases outside gene matches: 4. Germline V lookup: CDR1 LNHDA, CDR2 SQIVND (reference sequence). This CDR3 has 14 residues. The CDR3 protein is CASRKGQGYQPQHF. The part of the CDR3 DNA that was read is TGTGCCAGTAGAAAGGGACAGGGGTATCAGCCC.

This clone came up many times. The read ends 3 residues shy of where the CDR3 ends; the end is completed using the germline J gene. The chain employs TRBV5-6 and TRBJ1-2; 9 nucleotides line up with TRBD1. The CDR3 is made up of 13 amino acids. Germline V gene data show CDR1 as SGHDT and CDR2 as YYEEEE. Unmatched junction bases numbered 6, after V lost 6 bases and J lost 6 bases. Incomplete CDR3 DNA: TGTGCCAGCAAAAGGGACAGGGCTGATGGC. Protein: CASKRDRADG. The entire CDR3 protein reads CASKRDRADGYTF. Supplemented by reference TRBV5-6 and TRBJ1-2, the full variable domain reads DAGVTQSPTHLIKTRGQQVTLRCSPKSGHDTVSWYQQALGQGPQFIFQYYEEEERQRGNFPDRFSGHQFPNYSSELNVNALLLGDSALYLCASKRDRADGYTFGSGTRLTVV.

Ten or more counts support this clone. The read comes to an end 3 residues before the CDR3 does, leaving the germline J gene to fill in the end. The chain links TRBV18 to TRBJ1-6, with D possibly TRBD1 on 5 matching bases. Germline CDR1 reads KGHSH; CDR2 reads LQKENI. The CDR3 loop spans 15 amino acids. Trimming pared 5 bases from V and 9 bases from J, leaving 17 bases between. The sequenced part of the CDR3 DNA is TGTGCCAGCTCATCGGGCCTCGACGGGGGTTCACCC. It translates to CASSSGLDGGSP. The complete CDR3 reads CASSSGLDGGSPLHF.

This clone appeared many times. From the germline J gene comes the end of the CDR3, since the read stops 3 residues before it. This chain links TRBV29-1 with TRBJ2-5; D tentatively fits TRBD1 or TRBD2 (5 bases each). The V end was cut by 3 bases, the J end by 3 bases, with 17 bases between. CDR1 is SQVTM and CDR2 is ANQGSEA in the germline V gene. The CDR3 loop spans 15 amino acids. The chain's CDR3 is CSVDREGVNKETQYF. The DNA read from the CDR3 is TGCAGCGTTGATCGGGAAGGGGTGAATAAAGAGACC.

About this clone itself: The CDR3 end falls 3 residues outside the read, so it is completed with the germline J gene. This rearrangement joins TRBV19 to TRBJ1-5, with a tentative D call TRBD1 (6 bases). Germline V gene data show CDR1 as LNHDA and CDR2 as SQIVND (reference sequence). The CDR3 totals 15 residues. V was cut by 5 bases and J by 1 base, with 12 bases left in between. CDR3 amino acids: CASSLQGWSNQPQHF. CDR3 DNA (partial): TGTGCCAGTAGTTTACAGGGTTGGAGCAATCAGCCC.

By frequency in the sample, this clone is medium-sized. The CDR3 goes on 3 residues after the read ends, and that part is filled in from the germline J gene. The chain uses TRBV3-1 (or the pseudogene TRBV3-2) and TRBJ2-2; D is perhaps TRBD2 (6 bases). V lost 2 bases and J 2 bases, leaving 12 bases between the germline ends. Per germline, CDR1 LGHDT and CDR2 YNNKEL (reference sequence). This CDR3 is built from 16 residues. The DNA read from the CDR3 is TGTGCCAGCAGCCAAAGGTCCGGACTAAACACCGGGGAG. Its translation: CASSQRSGLNTGE. The whole CDR3 sequence is CASSQRSGLNTGELFF.

Here the CDR3 reads CASSQTSEGMNTEAFF. CDR3 DNA (partial): TGTGCCAGCTCACAAACCTCGGAGGGGATGAACACTGAA. This sequence joins TRBV18 and TRBJ1-1, with D tentatively TRBD1 (5 bases). The read ends 3 residues shy of where the CDR3 ends; the end is completed using the germline J gene. The germline V gene has CDR1 KGHSH and CDR2 LQKENI. V lost 4 bases to trimming and J lost 0 bases, with 15 bases between them. The CDR3 is 16 residues long.

This clone is deemed medium-sized. The read stops 3 residues short of the end of the CDR3; the missing end is completed from the germline J gene. The chain recombines TRBV18 with TRBJ1-4; 10 bases are a match to TRBD1. This CDR3 is built from 20 residues. Trimming took 3 bases from V and 0 from J; bases not matched to a gene: 13. Per germline, CDR1 KGHSH and CDR2 LQKENI. CDR3 bases read: TGTGCCAGCTCACCGCTACCAGTAGGGGACAGGGGAGCAACTAATGAAAAA. It specifies CASSPLPVGDRGATNEK. The whole CDR3 sequence is CASSPLPVGDRGATNEKLFF.

This clone occurred many times. CDR3 bases read: TGTGCCAGCAGCTTTCCTAGCGGGAGTTATGAG. Its translation is CASSFPSGSYE. From start to end, the CDR3 is CASSFPSGSYEQFF. The V call is TRBV5-6, the J call TRBJ2-1; 10 bases fit TRBD2. The sequence runs out 3 residues before the end of the CDR3; the remainder is reconstructed from the germline J gene. V was pared by 2 bases and J by 8 bases, with 4 bases of the junction left unmatched. Germline V CDR1 and CDR2: SGHDT, YYEEEE. The CDR3 has 14 amino acids.

The table lists this clone with a few counts. The CDR3 is cut off 3 residues early in the read; its end comes from the germline J gene. The chain uses TRBV7-8 and TRBJ2-3; 8 bases line up with TRBD2. The CDR3 consists of 15 residues. The ends lost 7 bases at V and 8 bases at J; junction bases unmatched: 14. Germline lookup yields CDR1 SGHVS and CDR2 FQNEAQ. The CDR3 DNA, read in part, is TGTGCCAGCAACGACCTCCCGGGGGGGGAAGGTACG. It translates to CASNDLPGGEGT. The whole CDR3 is CASNDLPGGEGTQYF.

On this clone itself: The CDR3 extends 3 residues past the end of the read, so its final part is completed from the germline J gene. V gene TRBV6-1 combines with J gene TRBJ1-1; no clear D gene. V lost 3 bases, J lost 5 bases, and 19 bases lay in between. The CDR3 is made up of 16 amino acids. Germline V gene lookup returns CDR1 MNHNS and CDR2 SASEGT. The sequenced CDR3 bases are TGTGCCAGCAGTGAGAATGGCCTTGCAGGCTGGACTGAA. Translation: CASSENGLAGWTE. The entire CDR3 is CASSENGLAGWTEAFF.

Ten or more counts support this clone. Coverage ceases 3 residues before the CDR3 finishes, and the germline J gene fills in the end. The chain is built from TRBV20-1 and TRBJ2-5, with 7 bases identical to TRBD2. The CDR3 sequence is 13 residues long. Germline V gives CDR1 DFQATT, CDR2 SNEGSKA (reference sequence). Germline trimming cut 7 bases from V and 4 bases from J; bases unmatched to any gene: 9. The CDR3 bases that were read are TGCAGTGGGTGGGCGGGGGAGGGAGAGACC. Encoded protein: CSGWAGEGET. The whole CDR3 protein is CSGWAGEGETQYF.

This clone was counted at least ten times. The sequenced part of the CDR3 DNA is TGTGCCAGTAGTCTCAGGTGGGCAGATACG. It encodes CASSLRWADT. The CDR3 in full is CASSLRWADTQYF. The V and J genes are TRBV19 and TRBJ2-3; D not resolved. The CDR3 extends 3 residues past the end of the read, so its final part is completed from the germline J gene. The CDR3 covers 13 residues. Trimming took off 5 bases at V and 4 bases at J, with 10 bases between the two ends. Germline assignment: CDR1 LNHDA and CDR2 SQIVND (reference sequence).

This clone was counted only a few times. From the germline J gene comes the end of the CDR3, since the read stops 3 residues before it. This chain joins TRBV2 and TRBJ2-3; 8 positions agree with TRBD1. Trimming at V came to 6 bases and at J to 5 bases, leaving 10 bases not matched to a gene. Germline-derived CDR1 and CDR2 are SNHLY and FYNNEI. This CDR3 spans 15 amino acids. This CDR3 is CASSLDREEGDTQYF. The sequenced part of the CDR3 DNA is TGTGCCAGCAGCTTGGACAGGGAGGAGGGAGATACG.

Note on this clone: The read halts 3 residues ahead of the CDR3 end, with the missing end drawn from the germline J gene. This chain joins TRBV7-2 and TRBJ2-7; 7 positions agree with TRBD1. The CDR3 totals 15 residues. Germline loops: CDR1 SGHTA, CDR2 FQGNSA. Germline trimming cut 5 bases from V and 0 bases from J; bases unmatched to any gene: 7. The CDR3 loop reads CASSPDRVRSYEQYF. Incomplete CDR3 DNA: TGTGCCAGCAGCCCAGACAGGGTACGCTCCTACGAG.

Details on this clone: The read ends 3 residues before the CDR3 terminus; that terminus is restored from the germline J gene. J is TRBJ1-1 and V is TRBV30; the D is unclear. Germline CDR1 GTSNPN, CDR2 SVGIG (reference sequence). The V gene lost 0 bases and the J gene lost 6 bases, with 8 bases spanning the gap. The CDR3 is made up of 12 amino acids. CDR3 bases read: TGTGCCTGGAGTGTTCGGTCCGCTGAA. It encodes CAWSVRSAE. The whole CDR3 sequence is CAWSVRSAEAFF.

This clone was seen many times. The read stops 3 residues short of the end of the CDR3; the missing end is completed from the germline J gene. V usage is TRBV29-1 and J usage is TRBJ2-7, with 10 bases that match TRBD1. The J segment lost 1 base and the V segment lost 5 bases, leaving 14 bases of the junction unmatched. CDR3 length: 17 amino acids. Per the germline V gene, CDR1 is SQVTM and CDR2 is ANQGSEA. The CDR3 loop reads CSVFTPGQGRASYEQYF. CDR3 DNA, as far as it was read: TGCAGCGTTTTTACTCCGGGACAGGGGAGGGCATCCTACGAG.

This clone has more than one count but fewer than ten. The DNA ends 3 residues before the CDR3 does, and the rest of the CDR3 is filled in from the germline J gene. V and J are TRBV19 and TRBJ2-2, with unresolved D. The CDR3 has 14 amino acids. The germline V and J ends were trimmed by 3 bases and 7 bases, with 12 bases remaining between them. Germline-derived CDR1 and CDR2 are LNHDA and SQIVND (reference sequence). CDR3 residues: CASSISERIGELFF. Incomplete CDR3 DNA: TGTGCCAGTAGTATCAGTGAAAGAATCGGGGAG.

In this sample, this clone turned up many times. The read terminates 3 residues before the CDR3 end, so the remaining end is supplied by the germline J gene. The chain carries TRBV5-1 and TRBJ1-4; tentative D call: TRBD1 (6 bases). Trimming pared 4 bases from V and 7 bases from J, leaving 14 bases between. Germline CDR1 and CDR2: SGHRS and YFSETQ. CDR3 length: 14 amino acids. The sequenced CDR3 bases are TGCGCCAGCAGCATACAGGGAAAGGGTGAAAAA. It yields the protein CASSIQGKGEK. The whole CDR3 sequence is CASSIQGKGEKLFF.

Concerning this clone: The CDR3 end lies 3 residues beyond the end of the read and is filled in from the germline J gene. The V call is TRBV11-1, the J call TRBJ2-5; D is undetermined. The CDR3 has 13 residues. Germline lookup yields CDR1 SGHAT and CDR2 FQDESV (reference sequence). Trimming stripped 2 bases from V and 2 bases from J, with 6 bases between. The CDR3 loop reads CASSLFLQETQYF. The sequenced part of the CDR3 DNA is TGTGCCAGCAGCTTATTTTTACAAGAGACC.

To note about this clone: The read is 3 residues too short to cover the CDR3 end, so that end is filled in from the germline J gene. The chain couples TRBV19 to TRBJ2-7, with 7 bases that match TRBD1. Germline V gene sequence: CDR1 LNHDA, CDR2 SQIVND (reference sequence). The CDR3 extends over 17 amino acids. V gave up 11 bases and J gave up 5 bases; unmatched junction bases: 24. This CDR3 reads CASPRPSETGPCDEQYF. The CDR3 DNA, read in part, is TGTGCCTCTCCTCGACCTTCTGAGACAGGGCCCTGCGACGAG.

At least ten counts were recorded for this clone. The read terminates 3 residues before the CDR3 end, so the remaining end is supplied by the germline J gene. The genes are TRBV19 and TRBJ1-2; tentative D call: TRBD1 (6 bases). CDR1 and CDR2 (germline): LNHDA, SQIVND (reference sequence). This CDR3 is built from 12 residues. The CDR3 bases that were read are TGTGCCAGTAGTATGGGGGGGCTCGGC. This codes for CASSMGGLG. The full-length CDR3 reads as CASSMGGLGYTF.

This clone has only a few counts. The CDR3 end lies 3 residues beyond the end of the read and is filled in from the germline J gene. V is TRBV30 and J is TRBJ1-6; 8 positions agree with TRBD1. Per germline, CDR1 GTSNPN and CDR2 SVGIG (reference sequence). The CDR3 totals 12 residues. CDR3 DNA, as far as it was read: TGTGCCTGGAGTGGACAGGGGATGCCC. It specifies CAWSGQGMP. The CDR3 as a whole reads CAWSGQGMPLHF. Variable domain in full (rest from reference TRBV30 and TRBJ1-6): SQTIHQWPATLVQPVGSPLSLECTVEGTSNPNLYWYRQAAGRGLQLLFYSVGIGQISSEVPQNLSASRPQDRQFILSSKKLLLSDSGFYLCAWSGQGMPLHFGNGTRLTVT.

This clone was observed many times. The read falls 3 residues short of the CDR3 end, and the missing part is taken from the germline J gene. The rearrangement links TRBV18 to TRBJ2-5, with a possible D match to TRBD1 (5 bases). The germline gives CDR1 KGHSH, CDR2 LQKENI. V was clipped by 2 bases and J by 4 bases, with 14 bases between them. The CDR3 has 15 amino acids. The sequenced part of the CDR3 DNA is TGTGCCAGCTCACCAAAAGGGGCCGGCGGAGAGACC. Protein: CASSPKGAGGET. The complete CDR3 reads CASSPKGAGGETQYF.